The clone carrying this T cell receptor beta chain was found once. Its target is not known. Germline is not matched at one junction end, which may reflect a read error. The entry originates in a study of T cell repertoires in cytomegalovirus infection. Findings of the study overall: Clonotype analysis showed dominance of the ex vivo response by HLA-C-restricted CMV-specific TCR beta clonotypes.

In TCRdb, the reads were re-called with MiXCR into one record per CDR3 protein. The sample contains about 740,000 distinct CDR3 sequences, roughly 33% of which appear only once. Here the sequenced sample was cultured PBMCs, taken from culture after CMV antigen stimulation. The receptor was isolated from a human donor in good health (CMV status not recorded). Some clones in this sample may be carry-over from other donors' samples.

The CDR3 DNA follows: TGTGTCAGCAGCAACAGGGCCACTGAAGCTTTCTTT. It codes for CVSSNRATEAFF. V is TRBV11-1 and J is TRBJ1-1; tentatively, D is TRBD1 (6 bases). This CDR3 region has 12 residues. The germline V gene has CDR1 SGHAT and CDR2 FQDESV (reference sequence).